Listed below are T cell receptor beta chains from one sample, sequenced in a study of shared clonotypes between healthy human individuals. The method was immunoSEQ multiplex PCR; TCRdb's version includes in-frame clones alone and lacks a portion of them. The sample yields under 350,000 clones, roughly 91% seen once. Input material: memory CD8+ T cells sorted from blood. The source of these receptors is a man aged 18 to 29 in good health. CDR3s include the opening cysteine and the closing phenylalanine or tryptophan. Fields, in order: D gene, J gene, V gene, clone size, CDR3 DNA, CDR3 protein. A D gene is named only where the DNA matches it firmly. Clone size is stated in some rows and not others, as once, few, many or a class when expanded.

D gene: NA
J gene: TRBJ2-7
V gene: TRBV30
clone size: few
CDR3 DNA: TGTGCCTGGAGTGGCCGGGACCGCGGTAGGTCCTACGAGCAGTACTTC
CDR3 protein: CAWSGRDRGRSYEQYF

D gene: TRBD1
J gene: TRBJ1-2
V gene: TRBV9
clone size: NA
CDR3 DNA: TGTGCCAGCAGCGAAGAGGACAGGGCCTCTCCTAACTATGGCTACACCTTC
CDR3 protein: CASSEEDRASPNYGYTF

D gene: NA
J gene: TRBJ1-2
V gene: TRBV6-1
clone size: NA
CDR3 DNA: TGTGCCAGCAGTGAGGCGGGAACAAACTATGGCTACACCTTC
CDR3 protein: CASSEAGTNYGYTF

D gene: TRBD1
J gene: TRBJ1-5
V gene: TRBV19
clone size: NA
CDR3 DNA: TGTGCCAGTAGTAGACCGGGACAGGGGGCAAGTCAGCCCCAGCATTTT
CDR3 protein: CASSRPGQGASQPQHF

D gene: NA
J gene: TRBJ2-4
V gene: TRBV18
clone size: NA
CDR3 DNA: TGTGCCAGCTCACCACGCGGACACCTAGCCAAAAACATTCAGTACTTC
CDR3 protein: CASSPRGHLAKNIQYF

D gene: TRBD2
J gene: TRBJ2-3
V gene: TRBV9
clone size: NA
CDR3 DNA: TGTGCCAGCAGCGTAGACGGGGCGGGAGAAACAGATACGCAGTATTTT
CDR3 protein: CASSVDGAGETDTQYF

D gene: NA
J gene: TRBJ1-5
V gene: TRBV7-2
clone size: NA
CDR3 DNA: TGTGCCAGCAGCTTAGTGGATAGTGACAATCAGCCCCAGCATTTT
CDR3 protein: CASSLVDSDNQPQHF

D gene: TRBD2
J gene: TRBJ2-5
V gene: TRBV27
clone size: once
CDR3 DNA: TGTGCCAGCAGTTTAGGGACTAGCGGGAGGTTTGAGACCCAGTACTTC
CDR3 protein: CASSLGTSGRFETQYF

D gene: NA
J gene: TRBJ1-1
V gene: TRBV10-3
clone size: NA
CDR3 DNA: TGTGCCATCAGTGAGTTCCGGGCCTCGGGGGGAGAGACTGAAGCTTTCTTT
CDR3 protein: CAISEFRASGGETEAFF

D gene: TRBD1
J gene: TRBJ1-4
V gene: TRBV13
clone size: NA
CDR3 DNA: TGTGCCAGCAGTTCACCGTCTGGGACAGGGGTTGAAAAACTGTTTTTT
CDR3 protein: CASSSPSGTGVEKLFF

D gene: NA
J gene: TRBJ1-3
V gene: TRBV9
clone size: NA
CDR3 DNA: TGTGCCAGCAGCGGAAACAGGCCGGGGACTGGAAACACCATATATTTT
CDR3 protein: CASSGNRPGTGNTIYF

D gene: TRBD2
J gene: TRBJ2-7
V gene: TRBV5-1
clone size: NA
CDR3 DNA: TGCGCCAGCAGCTTGGCCCGAGCGGGAGGGCCTTTCAACGAGCAGTACTTC
CDR3 protein: CASSLARAGGPFNEQYF

D gene: NA
J gene: TRBJ2-2
V gene: TRBV9
clone size: NA
CDR3 DNA: TGTGCCAGCAGCGTAGCTACAAACACCGGGGAGCTGTTTTTT
CDR3 protein: CASSVATNTGELFF

D gene: NA
J gene: TRBJ2-7
V gene: TRBV4-3
clone size: NA
CDR3 DNA: TGCGCCAGCAGCCAAGATTTCTGGTCCGAGCAGTACTTC
CDR3 protein: CASSQDFWSEQYF

D gene: TRBD2
J gene: TRBJ2-2
V gene: TRBV4-1
clone size: NA
CDR3 DNA: TGCGCCAGCAGCCAAGAGAGGAGCGGGGGTTCGGACGGGGAGCTGTTTTTT
CDR3 protein: CASSQERSGGSDGELFF

D gene: NA
J gene: TRBJ1-2
V gene: TRBV5-6
clone size: NA
CDR3 DNA: TGTGCCAGCAGCTTGGACGAGACAGGTCTCTATGGCTACACCTTC
CDR3 protein: CASSLDETGLYGYTF

D gene: TRBD1
J gene: TRBJ1-1
V gene: TRBV11-2
clone size: NA
CDR3 DNA: TGTGCCAGCAGCACCACAGGGGGCTCTGAAGCTTTCTTT
CDR3 protein: CASSTTGGSEAFF

D gene: TRBD1
J gene: TRBJ2-1
V gene: TRBV29-1
clone size: NA
CDR3 DNA: TGCAGCGTAGAGCCAGGGGACAGGGTTAGTTATGAGCAGTTCTTC
CDR3 protein: CSVEPGDRVSYEQFF

D gene: TRBD1
J gene: TRBJ1-6
V gene: TRBV27
clone size: NA
CDR3 DNA: TGTGCCAGCAGTTACACCCGACAGGGAGTTTTACCACCCCTCCACTTT
CDR3 protein: CASSYTRQGVLPPLHF

D gene: TRBD1
J gene: TRBJ1-1
V gene: TRBV7-9
clone size: once
CDR3 DNA: TGTGCCAGCAGCTTAGCCGTGTCAGGGGGAGAAGCTTTCTTT
CDR3 protein: CASSLAVSGGEAFF

D gene: TRBD1
J gene: TRBJ1-6
V gene: TRBV7-6
clone size: NA
CDR3 DNA: TGTGCCAGCAGCTTAGGACAGGGCGATTCACCCCTCCACTTT
CDR3 protein: CASSLGQGDSPLHF

D gene: TRBD2
J gene: TRBJ2-1
V gene: TRBV4-1
clone size: NA
CDR3 DNA: TGCGCCAGCAGCCAAGTTGCGCGGGAGGTATACAATGAGCAGTTCTTC
CDR3 protein: CASSQVAREVYNEQFF

D gene: TRBD2
J gene: TRBJ2-7
V gene: TRBV6-6
clone size: NA
CDR3 DNA: TGTGCCAGCAGTTTTAGCGGGAGTGGGTACGAGCAGTACTTC
CDR3 protein: CASSFSGSGYEQYF

D gene: TRBD1
J gene: TRBJ1-3
V gene: TRBV5-5
clone size: NA
CDR3 DNA: TGTGCCAGCAGTATGACAGGGGCCCCTGGAAACACCATATATTTT
CDR3 protein: CASSMTGAPGNTIYF

D gene: NA
J gene: TRBJ1-4
V gene: TRBV4-3
clone size: few
CDR3 DNA: TGCGCCAGCAGCCCGACCTTTGCAACTAATGAAAAACTGTTTTTT
CDR3 protein: CASSPTFATNEKLFF

D gene: NA
J gene: TRBJ1-5
V gene: TRBV5-6
clone size: NA
CDR3 DNA: TGTGCCAGCAGCTATGGCGGTCAGCCCCAGCATTTT
CDR3 protein: CASSYGGQPQHF

D gene: NA
J gene: TRBJ1-1
V gene: TRBV30
clone size: few
CDR3 DNA: TGTGCCTGGAGTCTCCAGTACATGAACACTGAAGCTTTCTTT
CDR3 protein: CAWSLQYMNTEAFF

D gene: NA
J gene: TRBJ1-2
V gene: TRBV6-5
clone size: few
CDR3 DNA: TGTGCCAGCAGTCCCGGCCGTCACTATGGCTACACCTTC
CDR3 protein: CASSPGRHYGYTF

D gene: NA
J gene: TRBJ2-3
V gene: TRBV11-1
clone size: NA
CDR3 DNA: TGTGCCAGCAGCTTAGGGAGAGGGGATACGCAGTATTTT
CDR3 protein: CASSLGRGDTQYF

D gene: NA
J gene: TRBJ2-3
V gene: TRBV6-5
clone size: few
CDR3 DNA: TGTGCCAGCAGTTACCGGGGGCTAACAGATACGCAGTATTTT
CDR3 protein: CASSYRGLTDTQYF

D gene: TRBD2
J gene: TRBJ2-7
V gene: TRBV15
clone size: NA
CDR3 DNA: TGTGCCACCAGCAGAGTGGCTAGCGGGAGGGCCCACGAGCAGTACTTC
CDR3 protein: CATSRVASGRAHEQYF

D gene: NA
J gene: TRBJ1-1
V gene: TRBV30
clone size: NA
CDR3 DNA: TGTGCCTGGACCACCGCAGCGGGAAGCACTGAAGCTTTCTTT
CDR3 protein: CAWTTAAGSTEAFF

D gene: NA
J gene: TRBJ2-3
V gene: TRBV9
clone size: NA
CDR3 DNA: TGTGCCAGCAGCGTGATGGGAGGCACAGATACGCAGTATTTT
CDR3 protein: CASSVMGGTDTQYF

D gene: NA
J gene: TRBJ2-1
V gene: TRBV27
clone size: NA
CDR3 DNA: TGTGCCAGCAGTGGGGGACTCTACTTCTCCCTTACAAATGAGCAGTTCTTC
CDR3 protein: CASSGGLYFSLTNEQFF

D gene: NA
J gene: TRBJ1-4
V gene: TRBV4-1
clone size: NA
CDR3 DNA: TGCGCCAGCAGTCTGAGACAGGCTGAAAAACTGTTTTTT
CDR3 protein: CASSLRQAEKLFF

D gene: TRBD2
J gene: TRBJ2-7
V gene: TRBV28
clone size: NA
CDR3 DNA: TGTGCCAGCAGCCTAGTTCAGGAGACTAGCGGGATATACGAGCAGTACTTC
CDR3 protein: CASSLVQETSGIYEQYF

D gene: TRBD2
J gene: TRBJ2-5
V gene: TRBV9
clone size: once
CDR3 DNA: TGTGCCAGCAGCCCCAGTGCTAGCGGGAGAGAGACCCAGTACTTC
CDR3 protein: CASSPSASGRETQYF

D gene: NA
J gene: TRBJ2-3
V gene: TRBV4-1
clone size: NA
CDR3 DNA: TGCGCCAGCAGCCAAAGCCCCGCTAGCCCTAGCACAGATACGCAGTATTTT
CDR3 protein: CASSQSPASPSTDTQYF

D gene: NA
J gene: TRBJ2-3
V gene: TRBV10-2
clone size: NA
CDR3 DNA: TGCGCCAGCAGTGAGGGGTCTAGCCTGAGCACAGATACGCAGTATTTT
CDR3 protein: CASSEGSSLSTDTQYF

D gene: TRBD1
J gene: TRBJ1-2
V gene: TRBV6-1
clone size: NA
CDR3 DNA: TGTGCCAGCAGTGACCCGACAGGGGGTTTCTATGGCTACACCTTC
CDR3 protein: CASSDPTGGFYGYTF

D gene: TRBD2
J gene: TRBJ2-3
V gene: TRBV13
clone size: NA
CDR3 DNA: TGTGCCAGCAGCTTAGGACTAGCGGGGACAGATACGCAGTATTTT
CDR3 protein: CASSLGLAGTDTQYF